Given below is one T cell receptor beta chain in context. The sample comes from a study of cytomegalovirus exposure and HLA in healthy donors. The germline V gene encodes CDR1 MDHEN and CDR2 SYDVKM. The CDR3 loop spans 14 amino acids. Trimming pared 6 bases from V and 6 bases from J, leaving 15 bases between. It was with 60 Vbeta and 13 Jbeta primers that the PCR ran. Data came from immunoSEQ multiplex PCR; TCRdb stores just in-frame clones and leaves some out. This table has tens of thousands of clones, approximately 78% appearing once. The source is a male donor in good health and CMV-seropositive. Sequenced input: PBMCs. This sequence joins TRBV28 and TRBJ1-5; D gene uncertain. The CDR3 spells CASRWAGSTQPQHF. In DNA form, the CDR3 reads TGTGCCAGCAGATGGGCGGGGAGTACTCAGCCCCAGCATTTT. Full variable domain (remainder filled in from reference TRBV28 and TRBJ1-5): DVKVTQSSRYLVKRTGEKVFLECVQDMDHENMFWYRQDPGLGLRLIYFSYDVKMKEKGDIPEGYSVSREKKERFSLILESASTNQTSMYLCASRWAGSTQPQHFGDGTRLSIL.